These 26 T cell receptor beta chains were sequenced from one sample in a study of T cell repertoires in ileal Crohn's disease. Sequencing was performed with immunoSEQ multiplex PCR; in TCRdb, only in-frame clones are kept and a portion is missing. Here the sample spans 6,800 or so clones, around 85% being singletons. Sequenced input: ileal tissue. The receptors shown here come from an adult with Crohn's disease.

The chain joins TRBV19 to TRBJ2-1; 7 nucleotides line up with TRBD2. Trimming cost V 4 bases and J 0 bases; bases outside gene matches: 0. The CDR3 is 14 amino acids. Germline V gene lookup returns CDR1 LNHDA and CDR2 SQIVND (reference sequence). The CDR3 protein is CASSSGSSYNEQFF. The CDR3 DNA sequence: TGTGCCAGTAGTAGCGGGAGCTCCTACAATGAGCAGTTCTTC.

The CDR3 coding sequence is TGTGCCAGCAGCCCGGACAGGGGCTACGAGCAGTACTTC. Residues: CASSPDRGYEQYF. The gene calls are TRBV6-1 and TRBJ2-7; 9 bases line up with TRBD1. V was pared by 6 bases and J by 3 bases, with 3 bases of the junction left unmatched. In germline, CDR1 is MNHNS, CDR2 SASEGT. There are 13 residues in the CDR3.

The chain carries TRBV28 and TRBJ1-2; D unclear. V lost 10 bases to trimming and J lost 8 bases, with 17 bases between them. CDR1 and CDR2 from the germline V gene are MDHEN and SYDVKM. CDR3 size: 12 residues. CDR3 in amino acids: CATSERAGGYTF. CDR3 nucleotide sequence: TGTGCCACCTCTGAGAGGGCGGGGGGCTACACCTTC.

The chain's CDR3 is CASTPRGSYNEQFF. As DNA, the CDR3 is TGTGCCAGCACCCCTAGGGGGTCCTACAATGAGCAGTTCTTC. The chain recombines TRBV6-5 with TRBJ2-1; a possible D gene is TRBD1 (6 bases). Trimming pared 7 bases from V and 1 base from J, leaving 11 bases between. Germline CDR1 and CDR2: MNHEY and SVGAGI. The CDR3 runs to 14 residues.

The chain joins TRBV5-4 to TRBJ2-7; D is uncertain. Germline loops: CDR1 SGHNT, CDR2 YYREEE (reference sequence). Trimming removed 4 bases at V and 0 bases at J, with 11 bases between. The CDR3 covers 14 residues. Here the CDR3 reads CASSVTLFSYEQYF. DNA of the CDR3: TGTGCCAGCAGCGTGACATTGTTCTCCTACGAGCAGTACTTC.

This clone occurred a few times. CDR3: CASSSFRGKNYGYTF. Written as DNA, the CDR3 is TGTGCCAGCAGCTCGTTTAGGGGTAAAAACTATGGCTACACCTTC. The gene calls are TRBV7-8 and TRBJ1-2; maybe TRBD1 (5 bases). The V end lost 4 bases, the J end lost 2 bases, and 14 bases lay between the germline ends. Germline V lookup: CDR1 SGHVS, CDR2 FQNEAQ. The CDR3 has 15 amino acids.

This clone was recorded only once. This chain joins TRBV27 and TRBJ1-5; D remains unclear. Trimming took 4 bases from V and 0 from J, leaving 10 bases between them. The CDR3 has 15 residues. Germline lookup yields CDR1 MNHEY and CDR2 SMNVEV (reference sequence). The CDR3 DNA sequence: TGTGCCAGCAGTTCGGGAGCGTATAGCAATCAGCCCCAGCATTTT. Its translation: CASSSGAYSNQPQHF.

In its sample, this clone was seen a few times. The rearrangement uses TRBV11-3 and TRBJ2-1; TRBD1 agrees at 7 bases. The CDR3 runs 18 residues. Trimming took 5 bases from V and 4 from J; bases not matched to a gene: 17. Looked up from germline, CDR1 is SGHNT and CDR2 is YENEEA. The CDR3 protein is CASSTDRERVQGYNEQFF. CDR3 nucleotides: TGTGCCAGCAGCACCGACAGGGAACGGGTACAGGGTTACAATGAGCAGTTCTTC. The full variable domain, in which reference TRBV11-3 and TRBJ2-1 provide the parts outside the CDR3, is EAGVVQSPRYKIIEKKQPVAFWCNPISGHNTLYWYLQNLGQGPELLIRYENEEAVDDSQLPKDRFSAERLKGVDSTLKIQPAELGDSAVYLCASSTDRERVQGYNEQFFGPGTRLTVL.

The J gene is TRBJ2-1, the V gene TRBV9, with 10 bases lining up with TRBD2. Losses at the gene ends were 0 bases for V and 9 bases for J; bases not matched to a gene: 6. The CDR3 has 15 amino acids. Germline assignment: CDR1 SGDLS and CDR2 YYNGEE. The CDR3: CASSVASGGAGEQFF. DNA of the CDR3: TGTGCCAGCAGCGTAGCCAGCGGGGGGGCCGGTGAGCAGTTCTTC.

This chain connects TRBV2 to TRBJ2-7, with D possibly being TRBD2 (6 bases). Trimming shortened V by 6 bases and J by 6 bases, and 12 bases separated the two germline ends. This CDR3 is built from 12 residues. Germline CDR1 SNHLY, CDR2 FYNNEI. In DNA, the CDR3 is TGTGCCAGCAGACTAGCTATTGGCGAGCAGTACTTC. This gives the protein CASRLAIGEQYF.

This clone was recorded a few times. The chain combines TRBV27 with TRBJ2-5, with 16 bases fitting TRBD2. This CDR3 is built from 17 residues. Germline CDR1 and CDR2: MNHEY and SMNVEV (reference sequence). Germline trimming cut 5 bases from V and 5 bases from J; bases unmatched to any gene: 8. DNA of the CDR3: TGTGCCAGCAGTGGGACTAGCGGGAGGGCCGCTTACGAGACCCAGTACTTC. It encodes CASSGTSGRAAYETQYF.

V usage is TRBV7-2 and J usage is TRBJ1-5; D call uncertain. From germline, CDR1 is SGHTA and CDR2 FQGNSA. V lost 3 bases, J lost 0 bases, and 15 bases lay in between. The CDR3 loop spans 17 amino acids. The CDR3 DNA sequence: TGTGCCAGCAGCTTTAGGAGCGGAGCTTATAGCAATCAGCCCCAGCATTTT. The encoded protein is CASSFRSGAYSNQPQHF.

In DNA, the CDR3 is TGCGCCAGCACTTACGAGGCAGGGCGATACGAGCAGTACTTC. As protein: CASTYEAGRYEQYF. The chain recombines TRBV5-1 with TRBJ2-7; D might be TRBD1 (5 bases). Germline assignment: CDR1 SGHRS and CDR2 YFSETQ. CDR3 length: 14 residues. Trimming cost V 6 bases and J 4 bases, with 17 bases left between them.

This clone was observed once. The chain couples TRBV5-1 to TRBJ2-4, with a weak D call TRBD2 (5 bases). The germline gives CDR1 SGHRS, CDR2 YFSETQ. The V end was cut by 2 bases, the J end by 0 bases, with 12 bases between. The CDR3 has 16 residues. DNA of the CDR3: TGCGCCAGCAGCTTAGGACTGCCTATAGCCAAAAACATTCAGTACTTC. Its translation is CASSLGLPIAKNIQYF.

V gene TRBV30 combines with J gene TRBJ2-6, with a possible D match to TRBD2 (7 bases). Germline lookup yields CDR1 GTSNPN and CDR2 SVGIG (reference sequence). Trimming stripped 3 bases from V and 2 bases from J, with 8 bases between. This CDR3 spans 14 amino acids. In DNA form, the CDR3 reads TGTGCCTGGAGAGGGGGGGCTGGGGCCAACGTCCTGACTTTC. Its translation: CAWRGGAGANVLTF.

This clone was observed a handful of times. J is TRBJ2-7 and V is TRBV5-1, with D tentatively TRBD1 (6 bases). CDR1 and CDR2 (germline): SGHRS, YFSETQ. Trimming left V 0 bases short and J 6 bases short, with 13 bases between. The CDR3 is 14 amino acids. The CDR3 DNA follows: TGCGCCAGCAGCTTGGACAGGGTCGTTCGCGAGCAGTACTTC. It translates to CASSLDRVVREQYF.

This clone was counted only a few times. The sample carries other DNA sequences with the same CDR3. This sequence joins TRBV5-4 and TRBJ1-6; 9 positions match TRBD1. Germline V gene sequence: CDR1 SGHNT, CDR2 YYREEE (reference sequence). CDR3 length equals 14 residues. J gave up 9 bases and V 5 bases, and 6 bases lay outside the gene matches. The CDR3 region has the DNA TGTGCCAGCAGTAGGGACAGGGTAGGTTCACCCCTCCACTTT. It encodes CASSRDRVGSPLHF.

Details on this clone: An end of the junction does not agree with germline; a read error may underlie this. The CDR3 loop reads CASTQIGQTGVPSYEQYF. In DNA form, the CDR3 reads TGCGCCAGCACCCAAATCGGGCAAACAGGGGTCCCTTCCTACGAGCAGTACTTC. The chain joins TRBV4-3 to TRBJ2-7; TRBD1 agrees at 7 bases. The CDR3 contains 18 residues. CDR1 and CDR2 from the germline V gene are LGHNA and YSLEER.

The rearrangement uses TRBV19 and TRBJ2-3; 8 bases fit TRBD2. Germline V gene sequence: CDR1 LNHDA, CDR2 SQIVND (reference sequence). V was pared by 3 bases and J by 5 bases, with 10 bases of the junction left unmatched. This CDR3 has 16 residues. This CDR3 is CASSMMLAGRRDTQYF. CDR3 sequence (DNA): TGTGCCAGTAGTATGATGCTAGCGGGTCGGAGAGATACGCAGTATTTT.

The chain is built from TRBV7-8 and TRBJ2-7, with 8 bases lining up with TRBD1. V trimming: 5 bases; J trimming: 2 bases; junction bases outside the gene matches: 5. The CDR3 totals 14 residues. Germline V CDR1 and CDR2: SGHVS, FQNEAQ. The CDR3 DNA is TGTGCCAGCAGCCGCGGGACAGGTGCCTACGAGCAGTACTTC. Protein: CASSRGTGAYEQYF.

J is TRBJ1-3 and V is TRBV19; TRBD1 aligns across 7 bases. This CDR3 is 16 amino acids long. Germline CDR1 reads LNHDA; CDR2 reads SQIVND (reference sequence). Trimming at V came to 3 bases and at J to 0 bases, leaving 5 bases not matched to a gene. CDR3 in amino acids: CASSIAGTASGNTIYF. In DNA form, the CDR3 reads TGTGCCAGTAGTATCGCCGGGACAGCCTCTGGAAACACCATATATTTT.

The sample holds a few counts of this clone. The genes are TRBV13 and TRBJ2-5; TRBD1 aligns across 7 bases. With 5 bases clipped from V and 3 bases from J, the junction kept 6 bases outside the gene matches. The germline V gene encodes CDR1 PRHDT and CDR2 FYEKMQ (reference sequence). This CDR3 is 14 amino acids long. The CDR3 DNA reads as TGTGCCAGCAGCCATTCCGGGACAGAAGAGACCCAGTACTTC. It is translated as CASSHSGTEETQYF.

This chain joins TRBV6-6 and TRBJ1-1; weak D call: TRBD1 (5 bases). The CDR3 runs to 11 residues. CDR1 is MNHNY and CDR2 is SVGAGI in the germline V gene (reference sequence). The V and J ends lost 2 bases and 10 bases respectively, with 8 bases between them. The CDR3 is CASSYGAGAFF. Here the CDR3 DNA reads TGTGCCAGCAGTTACGGGGCAGGAGCTTTCTTT.

The V and J genes are TRBV19 and TRBJ2-7; 7 nucleotides align to TRBD2. Germline V CDR1 and CDR2: LNHDA, SQIVND (reference sequence). There are 13 residues in the CDR3. Trimming cost V 5 bases and J 5 bases; bases outside gene matches: 6. The chain's CDR3 is CASSEGRGNEQYF. CDR3 coding DNA: TGTGCCAGTAGTGAAGGGAGGGGCAACGAGCAGTACTTC.

CDR3 DNA: TGTGCCAGCAGCTTGTATGGACAGGGGAACACCGGGGAGCTGTTTTTT. Translating it yields CASSLYGQGNTGELFF. This sequence joins TRBV5-6 and TRBJ2-2; TRBD1 aligns across 8 bases. Germline V gives CDR1 SGHDT, CDR2 YYEEEE. The CDR3 totals 16 residues. The V and J ends lost 1 base and 1 base, in that order; junction bases with no gene match: 3.

This clone has only one observation. CDR3 DNA sequence: TGTGCCAGCTGGGCAGGGGGCGCCGTCGGGGAGCTGTTTTTT. It translates to CASWAGGAVGELFF. This sequence joins TRBV2 and TRBJ2-2, with 8 bases matching TRBD1. There are 14 residues in the CDR3. In germline, CDR1 is SNHLY, CDR2 FYNNEI. The V and J ends lost 8 bases and 7 bases, in that order; junction bases with no gene match: 9.